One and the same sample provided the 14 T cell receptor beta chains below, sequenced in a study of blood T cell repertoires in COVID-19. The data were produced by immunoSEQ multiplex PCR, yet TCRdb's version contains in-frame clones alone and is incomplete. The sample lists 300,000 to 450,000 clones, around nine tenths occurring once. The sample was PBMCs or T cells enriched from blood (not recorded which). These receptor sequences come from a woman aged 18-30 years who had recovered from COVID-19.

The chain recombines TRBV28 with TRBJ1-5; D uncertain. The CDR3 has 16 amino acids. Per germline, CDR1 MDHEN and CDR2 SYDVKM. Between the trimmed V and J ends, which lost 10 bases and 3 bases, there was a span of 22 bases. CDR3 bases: TGTGCCACCCGGGAGACATTTATAAGGCTCAATCAGCCCCAGCATTTT. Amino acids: CATRETFIRLNQPQHF. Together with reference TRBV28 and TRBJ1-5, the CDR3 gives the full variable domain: DVKVTQSSRYLVKRTGEKVFLECVQDMDHENMFWYRQDPGLGLRLIYFSYDVKMKEKGDIPEGYSVSREKKERFSLILESASTNQTSMYLCATRETFIRLNQPQHFGDGTRLSIL.

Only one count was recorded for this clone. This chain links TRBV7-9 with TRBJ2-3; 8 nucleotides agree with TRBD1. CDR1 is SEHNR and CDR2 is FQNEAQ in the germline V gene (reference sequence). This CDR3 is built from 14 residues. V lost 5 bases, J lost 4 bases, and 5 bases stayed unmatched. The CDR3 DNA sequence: TGTGCCAGCAGCCCGGACAGGGAGGCAGATACGCAGTATTTT. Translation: CASSPDREADTQYF.

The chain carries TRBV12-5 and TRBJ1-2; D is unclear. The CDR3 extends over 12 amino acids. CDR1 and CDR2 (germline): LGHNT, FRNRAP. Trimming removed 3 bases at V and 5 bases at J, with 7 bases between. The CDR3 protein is CASGFAEYGYTF. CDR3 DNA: TGTGCTAGTGGTTTTGCGGAATATGGCTACACCTTC.

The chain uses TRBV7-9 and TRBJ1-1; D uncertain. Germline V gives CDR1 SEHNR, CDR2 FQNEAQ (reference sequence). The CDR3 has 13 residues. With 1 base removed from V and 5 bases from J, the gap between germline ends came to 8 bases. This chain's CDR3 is CASSLEGRTEAFF. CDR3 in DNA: TGTGCCAGCAGCTTAGAAGGGAGAACTGAAGCTTTCTTT.

The CDR3 nucleotides read TGTGCCAGCAGCTTTACAGGGGGCACTGAAGCTTTCTTT. As protein: CASSFTGGTEAFF. J is TRBJ1-1 and V is TRBV11-3, with 8 bases identical to TRBD1. V was pared by 3 bases and J by 4 bases, with 1 base of the junction left unmatched. CDR1 is SGHNT, CDR2 YENEEA, per germline. This CDR3 is 13 amino acids long.

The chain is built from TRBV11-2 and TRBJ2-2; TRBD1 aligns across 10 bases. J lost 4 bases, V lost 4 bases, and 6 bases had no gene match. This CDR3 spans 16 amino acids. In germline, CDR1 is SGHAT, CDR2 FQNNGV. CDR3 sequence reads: CASSSLDRGGTGELFF. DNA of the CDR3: TGTGCCAGCAGCTCCCTGGACAGGGGGGGCACCGGGGAGCTGTTTTTT.

CDR3 amino acids: CASRNTGKSNSPLHF. CDR3 nucleotides: TGTGCCAGCAGAAATACGGGAAAAAGTAATTCACCCCTCCACTTT. This chain joins TRBV27 and TRBJ1-6, with D unclear. Trimming shortened V by 6 bases and J by 6 bases, and 15 bases separated the two germline ends. This CDR3 is built from 15 residues. Germline CDR1 reads MNHEY; CDR2 reads SMNVEV (reference sequence).

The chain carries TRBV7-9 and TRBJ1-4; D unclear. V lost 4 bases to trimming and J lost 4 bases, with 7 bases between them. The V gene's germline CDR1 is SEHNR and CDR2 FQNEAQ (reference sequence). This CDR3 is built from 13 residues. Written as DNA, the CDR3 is TGTGCCAGCAGCTACCAGTATAATGAAAAACTGTTTTTT. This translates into CASSYQYNEKLFF.

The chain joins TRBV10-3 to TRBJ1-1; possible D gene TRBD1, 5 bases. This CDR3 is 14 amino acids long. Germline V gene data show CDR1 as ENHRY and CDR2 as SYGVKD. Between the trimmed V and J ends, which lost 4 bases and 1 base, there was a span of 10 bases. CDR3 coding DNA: TGTGCCATCAGTGTCGCTACAGGGAACACTGAAGCTTTCTTT. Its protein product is CAISVATGNTEAFF.

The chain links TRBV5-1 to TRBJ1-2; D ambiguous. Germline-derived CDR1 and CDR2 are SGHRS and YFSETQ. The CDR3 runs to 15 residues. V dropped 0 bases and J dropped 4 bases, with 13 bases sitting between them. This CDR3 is CASSLESAGIYGYTF. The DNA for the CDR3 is TGCGCCAGCAGCTTGGAGTCCGCAGGAATCTATGGCTACACCTTC. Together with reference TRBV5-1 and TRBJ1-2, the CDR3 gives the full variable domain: KAGVTQTPRYLIKTRGQQVTLSCSPISGHRSVSWYQQTPGQGLQFLFEYFSETQRNKGNFPGRFSGRQFSNSRSEMNVSTLELGDSALYLCASSLESAGIYGYTFGSGTRLTVV.

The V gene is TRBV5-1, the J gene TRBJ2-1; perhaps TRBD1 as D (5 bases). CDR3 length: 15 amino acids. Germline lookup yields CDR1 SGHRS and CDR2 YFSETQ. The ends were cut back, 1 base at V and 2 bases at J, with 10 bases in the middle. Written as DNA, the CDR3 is TGCGCCAGCAGCTTGTTAGGGGTACCCTACAATGAGCAGTTCTTC. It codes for CASSLLGVPYNEQFF.

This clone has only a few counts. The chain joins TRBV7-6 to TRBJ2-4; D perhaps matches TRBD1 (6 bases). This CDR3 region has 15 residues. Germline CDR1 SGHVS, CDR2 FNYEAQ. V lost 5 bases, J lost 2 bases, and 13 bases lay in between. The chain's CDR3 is CASSPSWGPKNIQYF. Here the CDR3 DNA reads TGTGCCAGCAGCCCAAGTTGGGGGCCCAAAAACATTCAGTACTTC.

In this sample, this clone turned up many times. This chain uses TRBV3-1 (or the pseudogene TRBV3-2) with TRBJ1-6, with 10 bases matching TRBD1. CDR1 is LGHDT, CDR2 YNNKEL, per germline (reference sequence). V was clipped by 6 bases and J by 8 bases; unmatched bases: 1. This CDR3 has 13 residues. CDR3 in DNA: TGTGCCAGCAGAGGACAGGGGGATTCACCCCTCCACTTT. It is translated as CASRGQGDSPLHF.

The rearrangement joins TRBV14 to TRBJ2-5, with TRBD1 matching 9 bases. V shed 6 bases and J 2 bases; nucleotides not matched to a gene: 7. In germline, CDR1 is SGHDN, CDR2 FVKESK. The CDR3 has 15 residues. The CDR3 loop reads CASSHYRGLQETQYF. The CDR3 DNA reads TGTGCCAGCAGTCATTACAGGGGGCTACAAGAGACCCAGTACTTC.